Presented here are 26 T cell receptor beta chains from one specimen sequenced in a study of beta chain features in type 1 diabetes. What was sequenced were expressed TCRB transcripts, since all of the isolated RNA had been reverse transcribed. Assay used: immunoSEQ multiplex PCR; TCRdb lists only in-frame clones, some missing. The sample includes about 620,000 clones, roughly 15% of them seen just once. The sequencing input was naive CD4+ T cells from blood. These receptors were taken from a man younger than 35 in good health.

The CDR3 region has the DNA TGTGCCAGTAGTATAGTGACGGGAGAACCGGGGCATACGCAGTATTTT. Translation gives CASSIVTGEPGHTQYF. The V and J genes are TRBV19 and TRBJ2-3; perhaps TRBD2 as D (6 bases). The germline V gene has CDR1 LNHDA and CDR2 SQIVND (reference sequence). Trimming took off 1 base at V and 7 bases at J, with 18 bases between the two ends. The CDR3 has 16 amino acids.

This clone has just a few counts. This chain connects TRBV9 to TRBJ2-7; D is ambiguous. V shed 0 bases and J shed 5 bases, with 15 bases lying between them. Germline V gives CDR1 SGDLS, CDR2 YYNGEE. CDR3 length: 15 residues. CDR3 sequence (DNA): TGTGCCAGCAGCGTAGCTCTGCCAGGCGCGAACGAGCAGTACTTC. This codes for CASSVALPGANEQYF.

The gene calls are TRBV14 and TRBJ2-7, with D perhaps TRBD1 (5 bases). Trimming removed 7 bases from V and 2 bases from J, with 12 bases in between. The CDR3 is 13 residues long. In germline, CDR1 is SGHDN, CDR2 FVKESK. CDR3 coding DNA: TGTGCCAGCAAGGCGGCAGGGCCCTACGAGCAGTACTTC. Its protein product is CASKAAGPYEQYF.

J is TRBJ2-5 and V is TRBV4-1, with TRBD1 matching over 8 bases. CDR3 length: 14 residues. Germline CDR1 and CDR2: MGHRA and YSYEKL. V lost 4 bases, J lost 2 bases, and 3 bases stayed unmatched. The CDR3 loop reads CASSPDRAQETQYF. CDR3 nucleotides: TGCGCCAGCAGCCCGGACAGGGCTCAAGAGACCCAGTACTTC.

V is TRBV9 and J is TRBJ2-3; either TRBD1 or TRBD2 may fit D (5 bases each). The CDR3 contains 18 residues. The ends were cut back, 3 bases at V and 1 base at J, with 21 bases in the middle. The V gene's germline CDR1 is SGDLS and CDR2 YYNGEE. The CDR3 reads CASSAPNPTGGRTDTQYF. For the CDR3, the DNA is TGTGCCAGCAGCGCGCCCAACCCCACAGGAGGACGCACAGATACGCAGTATTTT.

The CDR3 nucleotides are TGTGCCAGCAGTTACGAGCGGCGGGGGCCCGGGGAGCTGTTTTTT. This sequence encodes CASSYERRGPGELFF. V gene TRBV6-5 combines with J gene TRBJ2-2; possibly TRBD2 for D (7 bases). The length of the CDR3 is 15 residues. Germline V CDR1 and CDR2: MNHEY, SVGAGI. V dropped 2 bases and J dropped 6 bases, with 13 bases sitting between them.

This chain joins TRBV5-4 and TRBJ2-1; no reliable D call. This CDR3 spans 15 amino acids. Germline V gene data show CDR1 as SGHNT and CDR2 as YYREEE (reference sequence). Deletions cut 4 bases from V and 8 bases from J, with 19 bases between. As DNA, the CDR3 is TGTGCCAGCAGCCAAAGATTTATCGAGAGCGATGAGCAGTTCTTC. This gives the protein CASSQRFIESDEQFF. The complete variable domain, with remaining parts taken from reference TRBV5-4 and TRBJ2-1, reads ETGVTQSPTHLIKTRGQQVTLRCSSQSGHNTVSWYQQALGQGPQFIFQYYREEENGRGNFPPRFSGLQFPNYSSELNVNALELDDSALYLCASSQRFIESDEQFFGPGTRLTVL.

This chain joins TRBV5-4 and TRBJ2-5; no definite D call. Germline CDR1 reads SGHNT; CDR2 reads YYREEE (reference sequence). The V gene lost 1 base and the J gene lost 5 bases, with 9 bases spanning the gap. The length of the CDR3 is 13 residues. This CDR3 is CASSLRVSETQYF. CDR3 nucleotide sequence: TGTGCCAGCAGCTTGAGGGTTTCGGAGACCCAGTACTTC.

This chain connects TRBV6-5 to TRBJ1-1; TRBD1 might be the D (5 bases). This CDR3 contains 15 residues. From germline, CDR1 is MNHEY and CDR2 SVGAGI. The V and J ends lost 0 bases and 5 bases respectively, with 13 bases between them. The CDR3 DNA is TGTGCCAGCAGTTACTCGCGGGCAGGGAATACTGAAGCTTTCTTT. This translates into CASSYSRAGNTEAFF.

This clone was seen more than once but under ten times. The J gene is TRBJ2-1, the V gene TRBV6-1, with 12 bases matching TRBD1. CDR1 and CDR2 from the germline V gene are MNHNS and SASEGT. V trimming: 6 bases; J trimming: 8 bases; junction bases outside the gene matches: 8. This CDR3 has 15 amino acids. CDR3 residues: CASRPGTGGLDEQFF. Here the CDR3 DNA reads TGTGCCAGCAGGCCTGGGACAGGGGGCTTAGATGAGCAGTTCTTC.

This clone was detected a few times. The V call is TRBV5-4, the J call TRBJ2-1; 12 nucleotides line up with TRBD2. The CDR3 is made up of 16 amino acids. Per the germline V gene, CDR1 is SGHNT and CDR2 is YYREEE (reference sequence). V lost 2 bases, J lost 9 bases, and 9 bases stayed unmatched. This CDR3 is CASSFNLAGGPGEQFF. Written as DNA, the CDR3 is TGTGCCAGCAGCTTCAATCTAGCGGGAGGGCCCGGTGAGCAGTTCTTC.

This clone has more than one count but fewer than ten. The CDR3 loop reads CASSERYGYTF. The DNA for the CDR3 is TGTGCCAGCAGTGAACGCTATGGCTACACCTTC. The V call is TRBV25-1, the J call TRBJ1-2, with D unclear. Per germline, CDR1 MGHDK and CDR2 SYGVNS. CDR3 size: 11 residues. V was clipped by 2 bases and J by 4 bases, with 2 bases between them.

This clone was detected a few times. This sequence joins TRBV6-5 and TRBJ1-1; no clear D. The CDR3 loop spans 14 amino acids. CDR1 and CDR2 (germline): MNHEY, SVGAGI. V lost 8 bases to trimming and J lost 0 bases, with 13 bases between them. The CDR3 nucleotides are TGTGCCAGCCTTCCGGGCAGGCTGAACACTGAAGCTTTCTTT. This encodes CASLPGRLNTEAFF.

This clone has just a few counts. The chain has TRBV29-1 and TRBJ1-2, with D hard to call. This CDR3 region has 10 residues. Germline V CDR1 and CDR2: SQVTM, ANQGSEA. CDR3 DNA sequence: TGCAGTGCCACTGATTCCCTTCACACCTTC. It encodes CSATDSLHTF.

The chain is built from TRBV4-1 and TRBJ2-7, with a weak D call TRBD1 (5 bases). CDR3 length equals 16 residues. Germline V gene sequence: CDR1 MGHRA, CDR2 YSYEKL. V was trimmed by 1 base and J by 1 base, leaving 14 bases between them. The chain's CDR3 is CASSQGVGAGSYEQYF. As DNA, the CDR3 is TGCGCCAGCAGCCAAGGAGTAGGGGCCGGTTCCTACGAGCAGTACTTC.

The genes are TRBV4-2 and TRBJ1-6; D uncertain. V lost 8 bases and J 7 bases, leaving 12 bases between the germline ends. The CDR3 consists of 13 residues. Germline assignment: CDR1 LGHNA and CDR2 YNFKEQ. The CDR3 loop reads CASVREGNSPLHF. As DNA, the CDR3 is TGTGCCAGCGTTCGAGAGGGAAATTCACCCCTCCACTTT.

This clone was recorded a few times. The J gene is TRBJ1-4, the V gene TRBV10-3; the D is unclear. The V gene lost 3 bases and the J gene lost 4 bases, with 6 bases spanning the gap. The CDR3 totals 13 residues. The V gene's germline CDR1 is ENHRY and CDR2 SYGVKD. The CDR3 DNA is TGTGCCATCAGTGACGGAGTTAATGAAAAACTGTTTTTT. Translating it yields CAISDGVNEKLFF.

Only a few counts were recorded for this clone. This CDR3 is also generated by other DNA sequences in the sample. The chain joins TRBV7-3 to TRBJ2-2; D is unclear. Trimming took 5 bases from V and 1 from J, leaving 2 bases between them. The CDR3 sequence is 12 residues long. The germline gives CDR1 SGHTA, CDR2 FQGTGA. The CDR3 coding sequence is TGTGCCAGCAGCAAGAACACCGGGGAGCTGTTTTTT. It is translated as CASSKNTGELFF.

This clone was seen only a few times. J is TRBJ2-2 and V is TRBV5-4; D gene ambiguous. Germline lookup yields CDR1 SGHNT and CDR2 YYREEE (reference sequence). V was clipped by 0 bases and J by 8 bases, with 5 bases between them. The CDR3 has 12 residues. CDR3 DNA sequence: TGTGCCAGCAGCTTGGCGCGTGGGGAGCTGTTTTTT. It yields the protein CASSLARGELFF.

The chain couples TRBV28 to TRBJ1-4; possible D gene TRBD1, 5 bases. Per the germline V gene, CDR1 is MDHEN and CDR2 is SYDVKM. CDR3 length: 14 amino acids. Trimming left V 4 bases short and J 11 bases short, with 17 bases between. The CDR3 loop reads CASSYSSVAGKLFF. The CDR3 nucleotides read TGTGCCAGCAGTTATTCTTCCGTGGCAGGGAAACTGTTTTTT.

The rearrangement links TRBV5-1 to TRBJ1-1, with 8 bases that match TRBD1. The V and J ends lost 4 bases and 3 bases, in that order; junction bases with no gene match: 8. CDR1 is SGHRS and CDR2 is YFSETQ in the germline V gene. The CDR3 extends over 15 amino acids. The CDR3 DNA reads TGCGCCAGCAGCCCGAGGACAGGGCGGGACACTGAAGCTTTCTTT. It specifies CASSPRTGRDTEAFF.

V usage is TRBV5-1 and J usage is TRBJ2-7; 8 bases align to TRBD2. The CDR3 has 16 amino acids. The junction had 12 bases not matched to a gene; V was cut back by 6 bases and J by 1 base. Looked up from germline, CDR1 is SGHRS and CDR2 is YFSETQ. The CDR3: CASTHTGGLESYEQYF. CDR3 nucleotide sequence: TGCGCCAGCACGCATACGGGGGGACTAGAATCCTACGAGCAGTACTTC.

This chain connects TRBV7-9 to TRBJ1-1; D is unresolved. The CDR3 spans 13 residues. Per germline, CDR1 SEHNR and CDR2 FQNEAQ (reference sequence). The ends were cut back, 2 bases at V and 5 bases at J, with 9 bases in the middle. CDR3 in amino acids: CASSLPTWTEAFF. CDR3 in DNA: TGTGCCAGCAGCTTACCGACATGGACTGAAGCTTTCTTT.

This clone was seen only a few times. The genes are TRBV20-1 and TRBJ2-7, with D possibly matching TRBD2 (6 bases). Germline V CDR1 and CDR2: DFQATT, SNEGSKA (reference sequence). This CDR3 comprises 11 residues. V dropped 7 bases and J dropped 1 base, with 8 bases sitting between them. Here the CDR3 reads CSEGTSYEQYF. CDR3 coding DNA: TGCAGTGAAGGGACTTCCTACGAGCAGTACTTC.

The rearrangement links TRBV27 to TRBJ2-7; 9 nucleotides line up with TRBD2. Germline CDR1 MNHEY, CDR2 SMNVEV (reference sequence). The CDR3 runs to 14 residues. Trimming removed 6 bases from V and 2 bases from J; junction bases left unmatched: 5. Written as DNA, the CDR3 is TGTGCCAGCAGGTCTAGCGGGGTGACCTACGAGCAGTACTTC. The encoded protein is CASRSSGVTYEQYF.

The rearrangement links TRBV6-1 to TRBJ1-4; D is unresolved. The germline V gene encodes CDR1 MNHNS and CDR2 SASEGT. Between the trimmed V and J ends, which lost 2 bases and 8 bases, there was a span of 6 bases. The CDR3 is made up of 12 amino acids. CDR3: CASSEIQEKLFF. CDR3 DNA sequence: TGTGCCAGCAGTGAAATCCAGGAAAAACTGTTTTTT.